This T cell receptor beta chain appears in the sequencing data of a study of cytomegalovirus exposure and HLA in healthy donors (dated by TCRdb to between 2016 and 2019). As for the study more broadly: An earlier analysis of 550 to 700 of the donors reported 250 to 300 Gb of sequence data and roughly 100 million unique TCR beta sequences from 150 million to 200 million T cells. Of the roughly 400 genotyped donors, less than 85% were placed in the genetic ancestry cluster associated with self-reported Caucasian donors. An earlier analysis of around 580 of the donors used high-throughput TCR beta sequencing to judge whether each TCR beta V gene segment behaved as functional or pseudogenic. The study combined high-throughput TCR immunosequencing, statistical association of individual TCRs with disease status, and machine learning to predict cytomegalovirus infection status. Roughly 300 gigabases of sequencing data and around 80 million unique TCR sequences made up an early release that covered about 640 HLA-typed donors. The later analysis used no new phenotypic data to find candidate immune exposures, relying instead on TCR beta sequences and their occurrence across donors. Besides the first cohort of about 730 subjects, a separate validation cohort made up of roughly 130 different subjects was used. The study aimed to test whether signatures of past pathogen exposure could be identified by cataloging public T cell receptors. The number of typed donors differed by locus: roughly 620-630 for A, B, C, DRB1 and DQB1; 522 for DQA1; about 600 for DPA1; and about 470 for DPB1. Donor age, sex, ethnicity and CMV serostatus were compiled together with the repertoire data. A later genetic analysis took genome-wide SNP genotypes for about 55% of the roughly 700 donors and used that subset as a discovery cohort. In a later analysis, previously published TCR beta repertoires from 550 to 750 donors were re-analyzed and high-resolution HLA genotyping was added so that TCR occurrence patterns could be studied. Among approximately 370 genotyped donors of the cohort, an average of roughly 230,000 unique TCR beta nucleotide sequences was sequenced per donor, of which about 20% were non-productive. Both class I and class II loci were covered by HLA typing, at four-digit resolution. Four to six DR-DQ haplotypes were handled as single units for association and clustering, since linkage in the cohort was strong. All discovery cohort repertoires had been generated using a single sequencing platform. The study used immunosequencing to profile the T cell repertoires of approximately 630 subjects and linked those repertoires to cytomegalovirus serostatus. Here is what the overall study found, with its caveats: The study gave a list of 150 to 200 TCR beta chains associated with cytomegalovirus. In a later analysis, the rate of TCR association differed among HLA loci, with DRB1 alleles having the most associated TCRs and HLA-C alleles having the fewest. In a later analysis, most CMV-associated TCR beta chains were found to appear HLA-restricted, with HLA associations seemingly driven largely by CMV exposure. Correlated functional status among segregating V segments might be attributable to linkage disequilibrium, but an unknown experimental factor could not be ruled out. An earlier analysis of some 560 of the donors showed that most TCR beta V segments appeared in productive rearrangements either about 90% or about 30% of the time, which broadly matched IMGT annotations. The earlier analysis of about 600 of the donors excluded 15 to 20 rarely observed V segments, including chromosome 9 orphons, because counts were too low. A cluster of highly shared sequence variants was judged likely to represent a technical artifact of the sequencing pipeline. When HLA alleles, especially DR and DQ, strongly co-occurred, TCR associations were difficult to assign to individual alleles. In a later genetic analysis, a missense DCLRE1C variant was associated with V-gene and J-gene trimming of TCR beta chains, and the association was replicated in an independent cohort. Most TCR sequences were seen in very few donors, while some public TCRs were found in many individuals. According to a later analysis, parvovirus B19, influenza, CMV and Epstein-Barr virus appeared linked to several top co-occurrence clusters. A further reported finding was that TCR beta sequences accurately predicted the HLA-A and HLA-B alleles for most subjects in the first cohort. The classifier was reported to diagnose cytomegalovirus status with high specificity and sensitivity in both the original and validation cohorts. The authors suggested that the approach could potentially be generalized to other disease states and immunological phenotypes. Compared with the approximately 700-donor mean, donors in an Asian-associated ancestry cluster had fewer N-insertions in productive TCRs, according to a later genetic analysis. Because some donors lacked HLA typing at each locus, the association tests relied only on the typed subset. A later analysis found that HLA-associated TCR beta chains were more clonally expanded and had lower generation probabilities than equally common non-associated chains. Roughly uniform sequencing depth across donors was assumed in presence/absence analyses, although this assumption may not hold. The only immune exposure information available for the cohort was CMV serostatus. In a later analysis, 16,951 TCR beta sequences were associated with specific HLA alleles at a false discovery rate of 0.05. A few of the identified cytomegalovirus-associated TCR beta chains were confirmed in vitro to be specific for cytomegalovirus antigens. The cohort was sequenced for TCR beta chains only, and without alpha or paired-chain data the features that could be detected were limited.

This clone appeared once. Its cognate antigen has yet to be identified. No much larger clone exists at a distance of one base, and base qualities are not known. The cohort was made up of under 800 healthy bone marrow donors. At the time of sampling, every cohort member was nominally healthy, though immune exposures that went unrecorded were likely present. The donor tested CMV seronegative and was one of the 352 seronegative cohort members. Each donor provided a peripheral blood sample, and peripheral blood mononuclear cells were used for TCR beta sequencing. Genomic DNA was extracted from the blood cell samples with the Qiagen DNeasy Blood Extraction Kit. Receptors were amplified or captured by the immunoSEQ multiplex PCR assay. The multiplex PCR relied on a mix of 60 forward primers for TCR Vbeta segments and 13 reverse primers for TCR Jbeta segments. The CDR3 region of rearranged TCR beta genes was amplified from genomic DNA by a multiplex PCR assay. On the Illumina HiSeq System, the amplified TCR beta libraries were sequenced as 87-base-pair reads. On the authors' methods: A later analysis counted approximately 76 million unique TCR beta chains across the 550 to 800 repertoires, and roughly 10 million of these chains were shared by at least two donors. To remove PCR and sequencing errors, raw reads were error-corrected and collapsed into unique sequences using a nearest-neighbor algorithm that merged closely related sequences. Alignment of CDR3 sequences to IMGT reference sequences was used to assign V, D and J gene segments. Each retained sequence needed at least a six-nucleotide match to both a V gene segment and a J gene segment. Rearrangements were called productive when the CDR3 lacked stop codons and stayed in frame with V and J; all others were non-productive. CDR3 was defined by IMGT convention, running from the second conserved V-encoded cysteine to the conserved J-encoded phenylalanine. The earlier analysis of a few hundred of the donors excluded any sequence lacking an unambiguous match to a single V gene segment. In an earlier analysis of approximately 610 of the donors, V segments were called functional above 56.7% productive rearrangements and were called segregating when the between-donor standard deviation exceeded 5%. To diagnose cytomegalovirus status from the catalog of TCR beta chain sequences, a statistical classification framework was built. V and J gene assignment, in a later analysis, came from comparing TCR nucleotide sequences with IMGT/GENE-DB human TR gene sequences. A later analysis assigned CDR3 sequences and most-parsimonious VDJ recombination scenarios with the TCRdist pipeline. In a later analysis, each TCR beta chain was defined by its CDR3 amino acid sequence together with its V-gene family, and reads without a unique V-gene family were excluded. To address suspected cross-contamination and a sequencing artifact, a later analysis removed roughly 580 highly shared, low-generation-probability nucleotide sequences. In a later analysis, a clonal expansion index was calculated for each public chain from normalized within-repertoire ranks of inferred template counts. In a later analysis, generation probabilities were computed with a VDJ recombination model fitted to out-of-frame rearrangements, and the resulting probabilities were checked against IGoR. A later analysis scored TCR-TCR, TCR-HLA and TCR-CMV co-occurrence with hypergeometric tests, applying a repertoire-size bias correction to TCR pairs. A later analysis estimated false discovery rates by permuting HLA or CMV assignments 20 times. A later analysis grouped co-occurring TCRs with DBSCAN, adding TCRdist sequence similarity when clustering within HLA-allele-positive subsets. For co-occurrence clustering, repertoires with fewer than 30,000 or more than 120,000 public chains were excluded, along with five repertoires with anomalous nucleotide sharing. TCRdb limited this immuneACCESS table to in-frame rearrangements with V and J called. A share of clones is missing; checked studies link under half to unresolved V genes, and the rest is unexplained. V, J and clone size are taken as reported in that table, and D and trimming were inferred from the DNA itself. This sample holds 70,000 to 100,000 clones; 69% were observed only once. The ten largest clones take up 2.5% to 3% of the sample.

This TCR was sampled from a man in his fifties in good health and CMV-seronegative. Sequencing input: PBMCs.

The CDR3: CASSQRGGPNEKLFF. The bases are TGTGCCAGCAGCCAGAGGGGAGGACCTAATGAAAAACTGTTTTTT. The rearranged segments are TRBV6-1 and TRBJ1-4, and the D gene may be TRBD1, 5 bases matching. The CDR3 sequence holds 15 residues, the cysteine and phenylalanine included. Kept here is only the CDR3 DNA, which spans 45 bases and is read in frame from base 1. Trimming removed 6 bases from V and 3 bases from J, leaving 14 bases between the germline ends. The germline V gene yields MNHNS for CDR1 and SASEGT for CDR2.